The clone carrying this T cell receptor (beta chain) was observed a few times. Its antigen is not known. This entry is derived from a study of early T cells in non-severe SARS-CoV-2 infection. Study details: Sequencing targeted bulk RNA from unsorted whole blood, leaving chains unpaired.

Study-wide points: Matching against VDJdb likely underestimated virus-specific expansions, favoring anti-spike CD8.

Individual cDNA molecules each received unique molecular identifiers attached to them. TCRdb re-derived calls from the 5' RACE reads in MiXCR, one entry per CDR3 protein. This sample has around 57,000 distinct CDR3 sequences, with less than 14% found just once. This CDR3 spans 12 amino acids. Germline CDR1 SEHNR, CDR2 FQNEAQ (reference sequence). V was clipped by 5 bases and J by 8 bases, with 10 bases between them. The sample consisted of whole blood. The source is an adult who was a healthcare worker with PCR-confirmed SARS-CoV-2 infection or an uninfected control (not recorded which). The chain recombines TRBV7-9 with TRBJ2-1; D gene uncertain. In DNA form, the CDR3 reads TGTGCCAGCAGCCCCGGCCCCCATGAGCAGTTCTTC. This sequence encodes CASSPGPHEQFF. Full variable domain (rest looked up from reference TRBV7-9 and TRBJ2-1): DTGVSQNPRHKITKRGQNVTFRCDPISEHNRLYWYRQTLGQGPEFLTYFQNEAQLEKSRLLSDRFSAERPKGSFSTLEIQRTEQGDSAMYLCASSPGPHEQFFGPGTRLTVL.